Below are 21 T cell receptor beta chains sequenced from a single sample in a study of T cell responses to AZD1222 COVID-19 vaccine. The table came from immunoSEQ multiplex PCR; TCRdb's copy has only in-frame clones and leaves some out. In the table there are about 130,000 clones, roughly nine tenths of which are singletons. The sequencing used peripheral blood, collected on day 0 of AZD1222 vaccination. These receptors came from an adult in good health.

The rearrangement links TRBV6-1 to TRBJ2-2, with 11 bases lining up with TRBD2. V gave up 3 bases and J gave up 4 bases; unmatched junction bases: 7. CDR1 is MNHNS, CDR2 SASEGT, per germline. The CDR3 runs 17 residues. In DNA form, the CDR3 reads TGTGCCAGCAGTGACGAGGATGGACTAGCGGGCACCGGGGAGCTGTTTTTT. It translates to CASSDEDGLAGTGELFF.

For the CDR3, the DNA is TGTGCCAGCAGGGCGGAGACAGGGATTTATAATTCACCCCTCCACTTT. Its translation is CASRAETGIYNSPLHF. This chain joins TRBV11-2 and TRBJ1-6; TRBD1 agrees at 7 bases. The CDR3 spans 16 residues. V lost 6 bases to trimming and J lost 4 bases; unmatched junction nucleotides: 9. Germline values: CDR1 SGHAT, CDR2 FQNNGV.

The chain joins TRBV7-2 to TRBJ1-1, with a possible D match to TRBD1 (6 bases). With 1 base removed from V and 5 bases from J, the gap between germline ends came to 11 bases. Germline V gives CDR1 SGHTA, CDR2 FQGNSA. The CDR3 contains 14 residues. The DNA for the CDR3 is TGTGCCAGCAGCTTAGTACAGGGTTCTACTGAAGCTTTCTTT. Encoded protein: CASSLVQGSTEAFF.

CDR3 sequence: CASSPPGSTEAFF. The CDR3 DNA follows: TGTGCCAGCAGCCCCCCAGGGAGCACTGAAGCTTTCTTT. The chain uses TRBV7-9 and TRBJ1-1; the D gene is possibly TRBD1 (5 bases). V lost 5 bases and J 4 bases, leaving 11 bases between the germline ends. Looked up from germline, CDR1 is SEHNR and CDR2 is FQNEAQ (reference sequence). The CDR3 is 13 amino acids.

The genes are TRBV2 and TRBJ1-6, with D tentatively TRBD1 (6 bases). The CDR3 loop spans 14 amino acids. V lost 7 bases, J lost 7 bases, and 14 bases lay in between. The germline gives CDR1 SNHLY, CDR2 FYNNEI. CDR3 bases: TGTGCCAGCAACGGCGACAGGCAAAATTCACCCCTCCACTTT. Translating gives CASNGDRQNSPLHF.

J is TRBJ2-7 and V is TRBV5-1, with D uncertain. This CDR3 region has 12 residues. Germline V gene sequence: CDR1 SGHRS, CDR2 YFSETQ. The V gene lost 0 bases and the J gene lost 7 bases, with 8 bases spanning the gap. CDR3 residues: CASSLVGFEQYF. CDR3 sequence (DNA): TGCGCCAGCAGCTTGGTGGGTTTTGAGCAGTACTTC.

In nucleotides, the CDR3 is TGTGCCAGCAGTTTACCAGGGGTTCGGAACACTGAAGCTTTCTTT. Encoded protein: CASSLPGVRNTEAFF. J is TRBJ1-1 and V is TRBV6-5; D is perhaps TRBD1 (6 bases). Germline lookup yields CDR1 MNHEY and CDR2 SVGAGI. The CDR3 is 15 amino acids. Deletions cut 4 bases from V and 1 base from J, with 13 bases between.

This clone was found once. In DNA, the CDR3 is TGTGCCACCAGCAGAGATCGGAACACCATATATTTT. It is translated as CATSRDRNTIYF. The chain recombines TRBV15 with TRBJ1-3; D is unresolved. Germline V lookup: CDR1 LNHNV, CDR2 YYDKDF (reference sequence). Deletions cut 0 bases from V and 7 bases from J, with 4 bases between. This CDR3 is built from 12 residues.

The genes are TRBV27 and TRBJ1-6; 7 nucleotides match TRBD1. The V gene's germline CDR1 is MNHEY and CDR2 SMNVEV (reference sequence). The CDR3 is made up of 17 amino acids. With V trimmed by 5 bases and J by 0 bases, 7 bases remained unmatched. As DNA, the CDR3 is TGTGCCAGCAGTCCCTCCAGGGGGAGCTCCTATAATTCACCCCTCCACTTT. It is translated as CASSPSRGSSYNSPLHF.

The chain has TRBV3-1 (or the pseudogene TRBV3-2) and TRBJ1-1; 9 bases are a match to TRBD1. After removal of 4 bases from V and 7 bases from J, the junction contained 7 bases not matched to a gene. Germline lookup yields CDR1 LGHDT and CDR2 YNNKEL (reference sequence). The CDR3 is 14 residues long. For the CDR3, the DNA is TGTGCCAGCAGCCCGCCCGGACAGGGGTTTGAAGCTTTCTTT. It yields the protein CASSPPGQGFEAFF.

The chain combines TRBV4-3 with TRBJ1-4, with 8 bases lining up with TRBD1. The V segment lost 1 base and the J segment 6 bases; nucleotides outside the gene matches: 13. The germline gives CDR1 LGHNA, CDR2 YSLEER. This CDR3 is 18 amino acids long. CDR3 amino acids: CASSQARRRTGQDEKLFF. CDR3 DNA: TGCGCCAGCAGCCAAGCGCGCAGAAGGACAGGGCAGGATGAAAAACTGTTTTTT.

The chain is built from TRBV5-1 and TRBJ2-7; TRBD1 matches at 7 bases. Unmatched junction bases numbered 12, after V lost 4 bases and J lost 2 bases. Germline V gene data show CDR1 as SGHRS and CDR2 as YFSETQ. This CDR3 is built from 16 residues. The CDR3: CASSLAPPTGAYEQYF. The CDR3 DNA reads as TGCGCCAGCAGCCTGGCTCCCCCCACAGGGGCCTACGAGCAGTACTTC.

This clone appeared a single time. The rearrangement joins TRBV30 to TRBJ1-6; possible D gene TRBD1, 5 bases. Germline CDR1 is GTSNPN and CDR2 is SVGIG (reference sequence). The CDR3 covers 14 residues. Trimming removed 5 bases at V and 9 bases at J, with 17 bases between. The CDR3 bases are TGTGCCTGGGGGCCGGGACCGAGAGGTTCACCCCTCCACTTT. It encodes CAWGPGPRGSPLHF.

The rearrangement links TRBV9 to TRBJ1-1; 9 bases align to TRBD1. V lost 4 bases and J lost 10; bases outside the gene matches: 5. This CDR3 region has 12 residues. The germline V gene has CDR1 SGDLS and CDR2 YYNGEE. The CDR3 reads CASSLGQGAAFF. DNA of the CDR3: TGTGCCAGCAGCCTGGGACAGGGAGCAGCTTTCTTT.

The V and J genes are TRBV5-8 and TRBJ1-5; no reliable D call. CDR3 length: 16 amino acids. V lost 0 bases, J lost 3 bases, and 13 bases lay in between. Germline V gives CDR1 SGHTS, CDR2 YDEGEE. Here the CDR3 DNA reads TGTGCCAGCAGCTTGGTTGGCAGCATGAACAATCAGCCCCAGCATTTT. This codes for CASSLVGSMNNQPQHF.

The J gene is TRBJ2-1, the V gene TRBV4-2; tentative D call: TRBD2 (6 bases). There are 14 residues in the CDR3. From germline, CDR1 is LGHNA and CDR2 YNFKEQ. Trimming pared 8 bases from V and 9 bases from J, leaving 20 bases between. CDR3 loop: CASGAERAQGEQFF. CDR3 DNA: TGTGCCAGCGGAGCTGAGCGGGCCCAGGGTGAGCAGTTCTTC.

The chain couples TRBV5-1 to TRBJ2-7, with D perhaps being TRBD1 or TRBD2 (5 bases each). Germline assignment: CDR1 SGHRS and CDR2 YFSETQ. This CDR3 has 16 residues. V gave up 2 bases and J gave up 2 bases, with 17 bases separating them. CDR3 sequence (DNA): TGCGCCAGCAGCTTAAGACCTGGGGGACGGGCCTACGAGCAGTACTTC. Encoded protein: CASSLRPGGRAYEQYF.

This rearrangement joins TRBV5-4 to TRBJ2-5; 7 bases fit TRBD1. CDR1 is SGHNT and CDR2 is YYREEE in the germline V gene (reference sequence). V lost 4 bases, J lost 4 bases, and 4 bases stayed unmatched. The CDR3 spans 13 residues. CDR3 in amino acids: CASSEGQRETQYF. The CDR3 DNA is TGTGCCAGCAGCGAGGGACAGAGAGAGACCCAGTACTTC.

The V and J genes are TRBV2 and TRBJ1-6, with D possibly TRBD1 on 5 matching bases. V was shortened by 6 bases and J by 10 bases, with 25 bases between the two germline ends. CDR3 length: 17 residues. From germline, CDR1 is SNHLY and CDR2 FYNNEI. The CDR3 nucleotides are TGTGCCAGCAGGGGACTCTGGGACCCACTACTCAACTCACCCCTCCACTTT. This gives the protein CASRGLWDPLLNSPLHF.

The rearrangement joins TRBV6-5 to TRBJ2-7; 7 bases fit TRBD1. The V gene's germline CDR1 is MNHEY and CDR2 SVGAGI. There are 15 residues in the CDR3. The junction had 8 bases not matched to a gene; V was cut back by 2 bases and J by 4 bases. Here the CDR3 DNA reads TGTGCCAGCAGTTACGAGACAGGGCGAGTATACGAGCAGTACTTC. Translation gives CASSYETGRVYEQYF.

The CDR3 region has the DNA TGTGCCAGCAGTGAAGGTGGGAACTATGGCTACACCTTC. The encoded protein is CASSEGGNYGYTF. The chain links TRBV25-1 to TRBJ1-2; unclear D gene. This CDR3 is 13 amino acids long. With 2 bases removed from V and 2 bases from J, the gap between germline ends came to 6 bases. Germline CDR1 MGHDK, CDR2 SYGVNS.